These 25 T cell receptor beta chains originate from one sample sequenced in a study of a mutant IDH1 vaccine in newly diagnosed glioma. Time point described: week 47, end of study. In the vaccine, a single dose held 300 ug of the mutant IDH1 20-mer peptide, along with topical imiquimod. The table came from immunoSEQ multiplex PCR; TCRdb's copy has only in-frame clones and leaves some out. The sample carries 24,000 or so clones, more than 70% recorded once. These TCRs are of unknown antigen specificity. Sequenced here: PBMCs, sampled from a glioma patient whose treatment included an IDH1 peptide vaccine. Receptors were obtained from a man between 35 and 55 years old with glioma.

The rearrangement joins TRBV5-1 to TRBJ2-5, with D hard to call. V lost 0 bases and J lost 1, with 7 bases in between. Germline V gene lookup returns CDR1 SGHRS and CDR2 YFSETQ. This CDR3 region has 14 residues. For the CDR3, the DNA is TGCGCCAGCAGCTTGGGGCAGCCCCAAGAGACCCAGTACTTC. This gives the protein CASSLGQPQETQYF.

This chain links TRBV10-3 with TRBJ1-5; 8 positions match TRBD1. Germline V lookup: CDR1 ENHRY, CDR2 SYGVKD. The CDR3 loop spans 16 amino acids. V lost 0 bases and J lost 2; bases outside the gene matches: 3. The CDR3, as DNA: TGTGCCATCAGTGAGTCGACAGGGGAGGGCAATCAGCCCCAGCATTTT. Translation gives CAISESTGEGNQPQHF.

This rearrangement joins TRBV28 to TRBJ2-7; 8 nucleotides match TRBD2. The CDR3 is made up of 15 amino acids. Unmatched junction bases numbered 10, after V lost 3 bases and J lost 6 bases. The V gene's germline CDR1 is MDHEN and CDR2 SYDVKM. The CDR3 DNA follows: TGTGCCAGCAGTTTGGGAGGGACTAGATCGCGCGAGCAGTACTTC. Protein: CASSLGGTRSREQYF.

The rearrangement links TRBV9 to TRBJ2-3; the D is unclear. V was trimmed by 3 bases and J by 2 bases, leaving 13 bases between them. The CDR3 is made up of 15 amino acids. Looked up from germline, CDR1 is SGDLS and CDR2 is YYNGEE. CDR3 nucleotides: TGTGCCAGCAGCGGAGAAGATCGTCCCACAGATACGCAGTATTTT. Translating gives CASSGEDRPTDTQYF. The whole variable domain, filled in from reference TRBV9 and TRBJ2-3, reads DSGVTQTPKHLITATGQRVTLRCSPRSGDLSVYWYQQSLDQGLQFLIQYYNGEERAKGNILERFSAQQFPDLHSELNLSSLELGDSALYFCASSGEDRPTDTQYFGPGTRLTVL.

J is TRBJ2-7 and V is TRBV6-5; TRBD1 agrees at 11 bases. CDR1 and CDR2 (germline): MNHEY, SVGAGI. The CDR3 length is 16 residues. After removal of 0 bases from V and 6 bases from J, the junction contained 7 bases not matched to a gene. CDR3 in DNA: TGTGCCAGCAGTTACTCTACGGGACAGGGGGTTCGCGAGCAGTACTTC. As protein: CASSYSTGQGVREQYF.

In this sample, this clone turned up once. This CDR3 reads CASSLGASGTEETQYF. The CDR3 nucleotides are TGTGCCAGCAGCTTAGGTGCCTCCGGGACAGAAGAGACCCAGTACTTC. The chain has TRBV11-2 and TRBJ2-5, with 7 nucleotides matching TRBD1. V dropped 1 base and J dropped 3; count of bases not matched to a gene: 8. Germline values: CDR1 SGHAT, CDR2 FQNNGV. The CDR3 covers 16 residues.

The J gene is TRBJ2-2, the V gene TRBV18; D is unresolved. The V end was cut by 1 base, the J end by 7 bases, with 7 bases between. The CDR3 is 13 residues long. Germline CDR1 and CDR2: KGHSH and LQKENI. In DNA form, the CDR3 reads TGTGCCAGCTCACCACAGGGAATCGGGGAGCTGTTTTTT. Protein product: CASSPQGIGELFF. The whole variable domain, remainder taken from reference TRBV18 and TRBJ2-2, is NAGVMQNPRHLVRRRGQEARLRCSPMKGHSHVYWYRQLPEEGLKFMVYLQKENIIDESGMPKERFSAEFPKEGPSILRIQQVVRGDSAAYFCASSPQGIGELFFGEGSRLTVL.

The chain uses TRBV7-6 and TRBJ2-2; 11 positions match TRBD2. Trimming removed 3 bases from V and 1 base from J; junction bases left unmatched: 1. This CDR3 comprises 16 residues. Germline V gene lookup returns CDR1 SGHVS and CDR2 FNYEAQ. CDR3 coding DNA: TGTGCCAGCAGCTTCGGACTAGCGGGGAACACCGGGGAGCTGTTTTTT. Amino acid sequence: CASSFGLAGNTGELFF.

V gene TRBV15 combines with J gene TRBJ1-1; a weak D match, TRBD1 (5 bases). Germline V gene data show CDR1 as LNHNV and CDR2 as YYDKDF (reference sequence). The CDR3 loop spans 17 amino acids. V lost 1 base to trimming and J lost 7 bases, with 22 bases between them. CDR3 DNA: TGTGCCACCAGCAGAGCCTCCGGGACTCAACCCCCTCATGAAGCTTTCTTT. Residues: CATSRASGTQPPHEAFF.

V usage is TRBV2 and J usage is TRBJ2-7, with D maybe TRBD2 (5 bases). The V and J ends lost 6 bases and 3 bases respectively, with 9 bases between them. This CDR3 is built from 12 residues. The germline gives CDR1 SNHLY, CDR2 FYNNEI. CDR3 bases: TGTGCCAGCAGACGCAGCGGCTACGAGCAGTACTTC. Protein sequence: CASRRSGYEQYF.

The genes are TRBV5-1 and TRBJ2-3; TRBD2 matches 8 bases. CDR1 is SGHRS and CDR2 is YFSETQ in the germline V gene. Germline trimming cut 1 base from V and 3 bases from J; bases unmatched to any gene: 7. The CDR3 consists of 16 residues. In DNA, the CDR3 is TGCGCCAGCAGCTTGCCGACTAGCGAAATAACAGATACGCAGTATTTT. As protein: CASSLPTSEITDTQYF. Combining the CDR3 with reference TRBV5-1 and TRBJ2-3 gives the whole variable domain KAGVTQTPRYLIKTRGQQVTLSCSPISGHRSVSWYQQTPGQGLQFLFEYFSETQRNKGNFPGRFSGRQFSNSRSEMNVSTLELGDSALYLCASSLPTSEITDTQYFGPGTRLTVL.

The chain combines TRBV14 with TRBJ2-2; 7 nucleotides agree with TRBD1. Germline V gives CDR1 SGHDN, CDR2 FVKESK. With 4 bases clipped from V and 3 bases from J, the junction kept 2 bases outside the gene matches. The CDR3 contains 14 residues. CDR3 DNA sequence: TGTGCCAGCAGCCGGGACAGATACACCGGGGAGCTGTTTTTT. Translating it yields CASSRDRYTGELFF.

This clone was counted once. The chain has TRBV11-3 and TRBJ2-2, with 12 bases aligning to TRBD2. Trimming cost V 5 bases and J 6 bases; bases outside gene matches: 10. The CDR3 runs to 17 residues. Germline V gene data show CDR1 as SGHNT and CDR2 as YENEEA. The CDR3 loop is CASSPGRTSGKAGELFF. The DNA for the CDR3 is TGTGCCAGCAGCCCCGGGAGGACTAGCGGGAAGGCCGGGGAGCTGTTTTTT.

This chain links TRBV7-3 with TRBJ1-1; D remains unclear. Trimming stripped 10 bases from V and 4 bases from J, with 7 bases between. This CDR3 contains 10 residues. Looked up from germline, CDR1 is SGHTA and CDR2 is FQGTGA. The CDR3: CATAGTEAFF. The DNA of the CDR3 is TGTGCCACCGCAGGCACTGAAGCTTTCTTT.

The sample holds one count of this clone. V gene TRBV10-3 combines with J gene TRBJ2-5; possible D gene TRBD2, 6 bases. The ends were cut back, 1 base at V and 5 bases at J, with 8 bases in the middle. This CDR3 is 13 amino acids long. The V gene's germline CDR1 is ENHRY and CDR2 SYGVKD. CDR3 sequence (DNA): TGTGCCATCAGTGAGTTGGAGGGGGAGACCCAGTACTTC. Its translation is CAISELEGETQYF.

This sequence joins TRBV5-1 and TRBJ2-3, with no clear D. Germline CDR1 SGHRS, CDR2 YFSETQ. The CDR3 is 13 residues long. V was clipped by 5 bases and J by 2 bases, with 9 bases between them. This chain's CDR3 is CASREYHTDTQYF. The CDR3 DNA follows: TGCGCCAGCAGGGAGTATCACACAGATACGCAGTATTTT.

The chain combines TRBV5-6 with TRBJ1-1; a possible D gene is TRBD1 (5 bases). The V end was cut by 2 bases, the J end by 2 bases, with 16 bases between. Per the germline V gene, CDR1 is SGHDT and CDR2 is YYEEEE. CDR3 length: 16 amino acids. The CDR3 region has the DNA TGTGCCAGCAGCTTACGGCGGGGGGTCTCTAACACTGAAGCTTTCTTT. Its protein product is CASSLRRGVSNTEAFF.

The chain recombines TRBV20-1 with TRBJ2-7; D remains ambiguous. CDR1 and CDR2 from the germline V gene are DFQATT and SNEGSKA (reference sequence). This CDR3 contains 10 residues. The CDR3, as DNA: TGCAGCGTTTTCTGGGGCGAGCAGTACTTC. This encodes CSVFWGEQYF.

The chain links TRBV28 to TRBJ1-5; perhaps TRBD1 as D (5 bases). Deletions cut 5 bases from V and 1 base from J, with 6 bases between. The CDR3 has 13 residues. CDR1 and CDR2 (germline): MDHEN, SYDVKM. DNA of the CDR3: TGTGCCAGCAGTAGGGACAGCAATCAGCCCCAGCATTTT. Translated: CASSRDSNQPQHF.

CDR3 amino acids: CASSEPGQGSYEQYF. The DNA of the CDR3 is TGTGCCAGCAGTGAACCAGGACAGGGGTCCTACGAGCAGTACTTC. The chain employs TRBV6-1 and TRBJ2-7, with 9 positions matching TRBD1. This CDR3 has 15 residues. CDR1 and CDR2 from the germline V gene are MNHNS and SASEGT. Trimming cost V 2 bases and J 1 base; bases outside gene matches: 3.

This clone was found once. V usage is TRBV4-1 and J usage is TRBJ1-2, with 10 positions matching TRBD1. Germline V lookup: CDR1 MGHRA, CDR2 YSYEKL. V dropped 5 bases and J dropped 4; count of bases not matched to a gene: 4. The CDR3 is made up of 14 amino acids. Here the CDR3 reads CASSVGTGAYGYTF. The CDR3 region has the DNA TGCGCCAGCAGCGTCGGGACAGGGGCCTATGGCTACACCTTC.

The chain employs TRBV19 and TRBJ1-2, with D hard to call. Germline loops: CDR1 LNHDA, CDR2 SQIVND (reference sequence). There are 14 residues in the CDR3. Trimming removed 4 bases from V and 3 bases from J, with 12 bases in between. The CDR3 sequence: CASSSGMEYYGYTF. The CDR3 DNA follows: TGTGCCAGTAGTAGCGGGATGGAGTACTATGGCTACACCTTC.

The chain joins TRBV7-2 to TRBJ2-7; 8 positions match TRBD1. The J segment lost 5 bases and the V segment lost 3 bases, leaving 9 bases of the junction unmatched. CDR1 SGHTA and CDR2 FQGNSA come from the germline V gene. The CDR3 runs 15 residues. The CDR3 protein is CASSLGLLTGDEQYF. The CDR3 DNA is TGTGCCAGCAGCTTGGGCCTCCTGACAGGGGACGAGCAGTACTTC.

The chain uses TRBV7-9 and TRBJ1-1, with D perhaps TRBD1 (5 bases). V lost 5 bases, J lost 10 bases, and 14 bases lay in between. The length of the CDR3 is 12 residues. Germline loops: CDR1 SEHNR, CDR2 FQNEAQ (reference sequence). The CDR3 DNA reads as TGTGCCAGCAGCCTAGTAGAGGGACGAGCTTTCTTT. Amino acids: CASSLVEGRAFF.

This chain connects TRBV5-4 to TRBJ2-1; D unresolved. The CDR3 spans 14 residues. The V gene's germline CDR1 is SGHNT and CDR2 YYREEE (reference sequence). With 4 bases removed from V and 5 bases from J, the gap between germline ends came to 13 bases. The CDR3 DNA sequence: TGTGCCAGCAGCCCGTCGGAAAGCCACAATGAGCAGTTCTTC. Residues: CASSPSESHNEQFF.